This is a list of T cell receptor beta chains from one sample in a study of shared clonotypes between healthy human individuals. Data came from immunoSEQ multiplex PCR; TCRdb stores just in-frame clones and leaves some out. The sample lists around 2.5 million clones; under 95% were seen once. Sequencing was carried out using naive CD4+ T cells from PBMCs. These receptors were obtained from a young man in good health. Some clones in this sample may be carry-over from other donors' samples. The CDR3 runs from the conserved cysteine through the conserved F or W. The D gene is left open where the match is weak. Expanded clones are given a class, and other clones once, few, many or no size at all.

d_call: -; j_call: TRBJ1-2; v_call: TRBV2; clone_size: -; cdr3_aa: CASSPDSNYGYTF; cdr3_nt: TGTGCCAGCAGTCCGGACAGTAACTATGGCTACACCTTC
d_call: -; j_call: TRBJ2-7; v_call: TRBV9; clone_size: -; cdr3_aa: CASSVSGTDNSYEQYF; cdr3_nt: TGTGCCAGCAGCGTGTCCGGGACGGACAATTCCTACGAGCAGTACTTC
d_call: -; j_call: TRBJ2-7; v_call: TRBV13; clone_size: -; cdr3_aa: CASSFEMEQYF; cdr3_nt: TGTGCCAGCAGCTTTGAGATGGAGCAGTACTTC
d_call: -; j_call: TRBJ1-4; v_call: TRBV6-4; clone_size: -; cdr3_aa: CASSDFSGGGKLFF; cdr3_nt: TGTGCCAGCAGTGACTTTTCCGGTGGGGGAAAACTGTTTTTT
d_call: -; j_call: TRBJ2-7; v_call: TRBV6-5; clone_size: -; cdr3_aa: CASSYRGLGGEQYF; cdr3_nt: TGTGCCAGCAGTTACAGGGGGCTGGGGGGCGAGCAGTACTTC
d_call: TRBD1; j_call: TRBJ2-7; v_call: TRBV5-1; clone_size: -; cdr3_aa: CASRMKGGTGYSEQYF; cdr3_nt: TGCGCCAGCAGGATGAAAGGCGGGACAGGGTATAGCGAGCAGTACTTC
d_call: TRBD1; j_call: TRBJ2-3; v_call: TRBV5-1; clone_size: -; cdr3_aa: CASSSRGQATDTQYF; cdr3_nt: TGCGCCAGCAGCTCTCGGGGACAGGCTACAGATACGCAGTATTTT
d_call: TRBD2; j_call: TRBJ2-7; v_call: TRBV7-6; clone_size: -; cdr3_aa: CASSLASGTSTGEQYF; cdr3_nt: TGTGCCAGCAGCTTAGCCAGCGGGACCTCAACTGGCGAGCAGTACTTC
d_call: TRBD2; j_call: TRBJ2-7; v_call: TRBV10-3; clone_size: -; cdr3_aa: CAISEMREAREQYF; cdr3_nt: TGTGCCATCAGTGAGATGCGGGAGGCGCGGGAGCAGTACTTC
d_call: -; j_call: TRBJ2-1; v_call: TRBV7-9; clone_size: -; cdr3_aa: CASSPSGLSEYNEQFF; cdr3_nt: TGTGCCAGCAGCCCGTCGGGACTCTCAGAGTACAATGAGCAGTTCTTC
d_call: -; j_call: TRBJ2-5; v_call: TRBV14; clone_size: -; cdr3_aa: CASSPGPTQYF; cdr3_nt: TGTGCCAGCAGCCCAGGCCCCACCCAGTACTTC
d_call: TRBD1; j_call: TRBJ2-4; v_call: TRBV5-1; clone_size: -; cdr3_aa: CASSLGTGSGKNIQYF; cdr3_nt: TGCGCCAGCAGCTTGGGGACAGGGTCGGGTAAAAACATTCAGTACTTC
d_call: -; j_call: TRBJ1-4; v_call: TRBV28; clone_size: -; cdr3_aa: CASSLNPTGFGEKLFF; cdr3_nt: TGTGCCAGCAGCCTAAACCCCACGGGCTTTGGAGAAAAACTGTTTTTT
d_call: TRBD2; j_call: TRBJ2-3; v_call: TRBV6-5; clone_size: -; cdr3_aa: CASRRDGGSPDTQYF; cdr3_nt: TGTGCCAGCAGAAGGGACGGCGGGAGCCCAGATACGCAGTATTTT
d_call: -; j_call: TRBJ1-1; v_call: TRBV5-6; clone_size: -; cdr3_aa: CASSSRQAHTEAFF; cdr3_nt: TGTGCCAGCAGCTCTCGACAGGCCCACACTGAAGCTTTCTTT
d_call: -; j_call: TRBJ1-1; v_call: TRBV9; clone_size: -; cdr3_aa: CASSVLGQINTEAFF; cdr3_nt: TGTGCCAGCAGCGTACTTGGACAGATAAACACTGAAGCTTTCTTT
d_call: -; j_call: TRBJ2-1; v_call: TRBV5-1; clone_size: -; cdr3_aa: CASSLVGRQRAFNEQFF; cdr3_nt: TGCGCCAGCAGCTTGGTAGGCAGGCAAAGGGCTTTCAATGAGCAGTTCTTC
d_call: -; j_call: TRBJ2-3; v_call: TRBV7-3; clone_size: -; cdr3_aa: CASSSPGGDTQYF; cdr3_nt: TGTGCCAGCAGCTCACCAGGGGGGGATACGCAGTATTTT
d_call: -; j_call: TRBJ2-3; v_call: TRBV6-5; clone_size: -; cdr3_aa: CASSPLTADTQYF; cdr3_nt: TGTGCCAGCAGCCCTCTGACGGCAGATACGCAGTATTTT
d_call: -; j_call: TRBJ2-5; v_call: TRBV20-1; clone_size: -; cdr3_aa: CSASVETQYF; cdr3_nt: TGCAGTGCTAGCGTGGAGACCCAGTACTTC
d_call: -; j_call: TRBJ1-3; v_call: TRBV5-1; clone_size: -; cdr3_aa: CASSLVAGNSGNTIYF; cdr3_nt: TGCGCCAGCAGCTTGGTCGCAGGCAACTCTGGAAACACCATATATTTT
d_call: TRBD2; j_call: TRBJ2-7; v_call: TRBV7-2; clone_size: -; cdr3_aa: CASSWGGLAGNSYEQYF; cdr3_nt: TGTGCCAGCAGCTGGGGGGGACTAGCGGGCAATTCCTACGAGCAGTACTTC
d_call: TRBD1; j_call: TRBJ1-2; v_call: TRBV7-3; clone_size: -; cdr3_aa: CASSPRQGMMTF; cdr3_nt: TGTGCCAGCAGCCCCCGACAGGGAATGATGACCTTC
d_call: -; j_call: TRBJ2-7; v_call: TRBV15; clone_size: -; cdr3_aa: CATSRTGEGQYF; cdr3_nt: TGTGCCACCAGCAGAACAGGGGAGGGACAGTACTTC
d_call: TRBD2; j_call: TRBJ2-1; v_call: TRBV5-1; clone_size: -; cdr3_aa: CASSLVAGEGWQFF; cdr3_nt: TGCGCCAGCAGCTTGGTGGCGGGAGAGGGGTGGCAGTTCTTC
d_call: -; j_call: TRBJ2-7; v_call: TRBV7-9; clone_size: -; cdr3_aa: CASSQRDEQYF; cdr3_nt: TGTGCCAGCAGTCAAAGGGACGAGCAGTACTTC
d_call: TRBD1; j_call: TRBJ1-4; v_call: TRBV5-4; clone_size: -; cdr3_aa: CASSLGDRRANEKLFF; cdr3_nt: TGTGCCAGCAGCTTGGGGGACAGGAGGGCTAATGAAAAACTGTTTTTT
d_call: -; j_call: TRBJ1-2; v_call: TRBV27; clone_size: -; cdr3_aa: CASSRSTGVYGYTF; cdr3_nt: TGTGCCAGCAGTCGCTCCACAGGAGTCTATGGCTACACCTTC
d_call: TRBD1; j_call: TRBJ2-4; v_call: TRBV5-4; clone_size: -; cdr3_aa: CASSLPGQKNIQYF; cdr3_nt: TGTGCCAGCAGCTTGCCGGGACAGAAAAACATTCAGTACTTC
d_call: TRBD1; j_call: TRBJ2-6; v_call: TRBV2; clone_size: -; cdr3_aa: CARGTGFPSGANVLTF; cdr3_nt: TGTGCCAGGGGGACAGGGTTTCCCTCTGGGGCCAACGTCCTGACTTTC
d_call: -; j_call: TRBJ2-5; v_call: TRBV5-1; clone_size: -; cdr3_aa: CASSLNGALSQETQYF; cdr3_nt: TGCGCCAGCAGCTTGAACGGGGCCCTCTCCCAAGAGACCCAGTACTTC
d_call: TRBD1; j_call: TRBJ1-4; v_call: TRBV29-1; clone_size: -; cdr3_aa: CSVRTGFFANEKLFF; cdr3_nt: TGCAGCGTGCGGACAGGGTTTTTCGCTAATGAAAAACTGTTTTTT
d_call: -; j_call: TRBJ2-7; v_call: TRBV6-5; clone_size: -; cdr3_aa: CASSYSSRDTYEQYF; cdr3_nt: TGTGCCAGCAGTTACTCGTCCCGGGACACGTACGAGCAGTACTTC
d_call: TRBD2; j_call: TRBJ2-7; v_call: TRBV5-6; clone_size: -; cdr3_aa: CASNFGSGSFYEQYF; cdr3_nt: TGTGCCAGCAACTTTGGGAGCGGGAGCTTCTACGAGCAGTACTTC
d_call: -; j_call: TRBJ2-7; v_call: TRBV28; clone_size: -; cdr3_aa: CASSGGPTERQYF; cdr3_nt: TGTGCCAGCAGTGGGGGGCCGACCGAAAGGCAGTACTTC
d_call: TRBD2; j_call: TRBJ2-1; v_call: TRBV7-8; clone_size: -; cdr3_aa: CASSLLTSGGYNEQFF; cdr3_nt: TGTGCCAGCAGCCTTCTGACTAGCGGGGGCTACAATGAGCAGTTCTTC
d_call: TRBD2; j_call: TRBJ2-1; v_call: TRBV28; clone_size: -; cdr3_aa: CASNKRTGGRTNEQFF; cdr3_nt: TGTGCCAGCAATAAAAGAACGGGAGGGAGGACTAATGAGCAGTTCTTC
d_call: -; j_call: TRBJ1-1; v_call: TRBV28; clone_size: once; cdr3_aa: CASNEPANTEAFF; cdr3_nt: TGTGCCAGCAACGAACCTGCGAACACTGAAGCTTTCTTT
d_call: TRBD2; j_call: TRBJ2-3; v_call: TRBV5-1; clone_size: -; cdr3_aa: CASSSGTSGSSDTQYF; cdr3_nt: TGCGCCAGCAGCTCAGGGACTAGCGGGAGTTCGGATACGCAGTATTTT
d_call: -; j_call: TRBJ1-4; v_call: TRBV14; clone_size: -; cdr3_aa: CASSQNLQGAGEKLFF; cdr3_nt: TGTGCCAGCAGCCAAAACCTACAAGGGGCTGGTGAAAAACTGTTTTTT
d_call: TRBD2; j_call: TRBJ2-3; v_call: TRBV9; clone_size: -; cdr3_aa: CASSVASRLAGGTDTQYF; cdr3_nt: TGTGCCAGCAGCGTAGCTTCGAGACTAGCGGGAGGAACAGATACGCAGTATTTT
d_call: TRBD1; j_call: TRBJ2-3; v_call: TRBV9; clone_size: -; cdr3_aa: CASSVTGAADTQYF; cdr3_nt: TGTGCCAGCAGCGTAACAGGGGCAGCAGATACGCAGTATTTT
d_call: -; j_call: TRBJ2-3; v_call: TRBV7-6; clone_size: -; cdr3_aa: CASSPKWTAASTDTQYF; cdr3_nt: TGTGCCAGCAGCCCCAAATGGACGGCCGCTAGCACAGATACGCAGTATTTT
d_call: -; j_call: TRBJ2-3; v_call: TRBV7-2; clone_size: once; cdr3_aa: CASSLSGATAGDTQYF; cdr3_nt: TGTGCCAGCAGCTTAAGTGGGGCTACCGCCGGGGATACGCAGTATTTT
d_call: -; j_call: TRBJ2-5; v_call: TRBV6-1; clone_size: once; cdr3_aa: CASTGHTWETQYF; cdr3_nt: TGTGCCAGCACGGGACACACCTGGGAGACCCAGTACTTC
d_call: TRBD2; j_call: TRBJ2-5; v_call: TRBV11-2; clone_size: -; cdr3_aa: CASSPAGLQETQYF; cdr3_nt: TGTGCCAGCAGCCCAGCGGGACTTCAAGAGACCCAGTACTTC
d_call: TRBD1; j_call: TRBJ2-7; v_call: TRBV28; clone_size: -; cdr3_aa: CASSPGQGVSYEQYF; cdr3_nt: TGTGCCAGCAGCCCCGGACAGGGGGTCTCCTACGAGCAGTACTTC
d_call: -; j_call: TRBJ1-5; v_call: TRBV18; clone_size: few; cdr3_aa: CASSPPGQPQHF; cdr3_nt: TGTGCCAGCTCACCACCGGGACAGCCCCAGCATTTT
d_call: -; j_call: TRBJ1-2; v_call: TRBV28; clone_size: -; cdr3_aa: CASSLSGNYGYTF; cdr3_nt: TGTGCCAGCAGTTTATCAGGGAACTATGGCTACACCTTC
d_call: TRBD1; j_call: TRBJ1-1; v_call: TRBV5-1; clone_size: -; cdr3_aa: CASTRDRGSTEAFF; cdr3_nt: TGCGCCAGCACCCGGGACAGGGGGTCAACTGAAGCTTTCTTT
d_call: -; j_call: TRBJ1-1; v_call: TRBV5-6; clone_size: few; cdr3_aa: CASSSGHTEAFF; cdr3_nt: TGTGCCAGCAGCTCCGGACACACTGAAGCTTTCTTT
d_call: TRBD1; j_call: TRBJ2-2; v_call: TRBV6-5; clone_size: -; cdr3_aa: CASSLTGYSTGELFF; cdr3_nt: TGTGCCAGCAGTTTGACAGGGTATAGCACCGGGGAGCTGTTTTTT
d_call: TRBD2; j_call: TRBJ2-1; v_call: TRBV2; clone_size: -; cdr3_aa: CASSMTSGRFGSEQFF; cdr3_nt: TGTGCCTCCTCAATGACTAGCGGGAGATTTGGGAGTGAGCAGTTCTTC
d_call: TRBD1; j_call: TRBJ1-5; v_call: TRBV18; clone_size: once; cdr3_aa: CASSGQGNQPQHF; cdr3_nt: TGTGCCAGCTCCGGACAGGGCAATCAGCCCCAGCATTTT
d_call: -; j_call: TRBJ1-1; v_call: TRBV6-5; clone_size: once; cdr3_aa: CASSYSQVVTEAFF; cdr3_nt: TGTGCCAGCAGTTACTCACAGGTAGTCACTGAAGCTTTCTTT